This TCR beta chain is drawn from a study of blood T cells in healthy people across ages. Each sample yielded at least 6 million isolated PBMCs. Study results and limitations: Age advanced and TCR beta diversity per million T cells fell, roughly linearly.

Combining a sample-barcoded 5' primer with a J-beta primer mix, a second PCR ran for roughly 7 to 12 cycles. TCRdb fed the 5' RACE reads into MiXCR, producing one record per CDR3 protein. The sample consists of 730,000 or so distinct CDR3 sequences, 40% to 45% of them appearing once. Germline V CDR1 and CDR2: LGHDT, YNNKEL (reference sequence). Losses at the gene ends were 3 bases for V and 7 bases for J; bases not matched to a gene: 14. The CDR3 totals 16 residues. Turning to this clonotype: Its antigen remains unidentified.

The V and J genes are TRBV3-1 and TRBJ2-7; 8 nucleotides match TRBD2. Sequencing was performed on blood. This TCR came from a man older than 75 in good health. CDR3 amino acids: CASSQNLAGQGNEQYF. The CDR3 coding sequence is TGTGCCAGCAGCCAGAACCTAGCGGGTCAGGGGAATGAGCAGTACTTC.